This passage covers 16 T cell receptor beta chains from one sample sequenced in a study of cytomegalovirus exposure and HLA in healthy donors. In the PCR, 60 Vbeta and 13 Jbeta primers were used. Profiled with immunoSEQ multiplex PCR; TCRdb holds only in-frame clones, not every one. Among 90,000 to 150,000 clones listed, 74% were seen once. The sample comprised PBMCs. These receptors all come from a human donor in good health.

The CDR3 DNA follows: TGTGCCTGGAGTTCTGGGAGGGATCAGCCCCAGCATTTT. As protein: CAWSSGRDQPQHF. V usage is TRBV30 and J usage is TRBJ1-5; D uncertain. Germline V gives CDR1 GTSNPN, CDR2 SVGIG (reference sequence). V dropped 2 bases and J dropped 5 bases, with 10 bases sitting between them. The CDR3 contains 13 residues.

The chain links TRBV7-3 to TRBJ2-1; the match to TRBD2 covers 11 bases. With 2 bases clipped from V and 6 bases from J, the junction kept 6 bases outside the gene matches. CDR1 is SGHTA and CDR2 is FQGTGA in the germline V gene. The CDR3 runs 16 residues. CDR3 amino acids: CASSLLGGLAANEQFF. As DNA, the CDR3 is TGTGCCAGCAGCTTACTAGGGGGACTAGCGGCCAATGAGCAGTTCTTC.

J is TRBJ1-2 and V is TRBV5-1; no firm D call. Trimming took off 4 bases at V and 4 bases at J, with 11 bases between the two ends. CDR3 length: 13 residues. Per the germline V gene, CDR1 is SGHRS and CDR2 is YFSETQ. In DNA form, the CDR3 reads TGCGCCAGCAGCGAGGGATGGAGCTATGGCTACACCTTC. It encodes CASSEGWSYGYTF.

V usage is TRBV6-5 and J usage is TRBJ1-1; D is ambiguous. V lost 5 bases, J lost 2 bases, and 12 bases lay in between. Germline V gene data show CDR1 as MNHEY and CDR2 as SVGAGI. CDR3 length: 14 amino acids. The CDR3 nucleotides read TGTGCCAGCAGTGAAGATCGGGTAAACACTGAAGCTTTCTTT. It codes for CASSEDRVNTEAFF.

V usage is TRBV7-9 and J usage is TRBJ2-7; D remains unclear. The CDR3 is 13 amino acids. The germline V gene encodes CDR1 SEHNR and CDR2 FQNEAQ (reference sequence). V lost 5 bases and J lost 1, with 9 bases in between. Here the CDR3 DNA reads TGTGCCAGCAGCCGTCGTGAGTCCTACGAGCAGTACTTC. Amino acid sequence: CASSRRESYEQYF.

V usage is TRBV5-1 and J usage is TRBJ2-7, with TRBD1 as a possible D gene (6 bases). Germline loops: CDR1 SGHRS, CDR2 YFSETQ. CDR3 size: 15 residues. The V and J ends lost 0 bases and 6 bases respectively, with 16 bases between them. The CDR3 spells CASSLVGGAGVEQYF. The DNA for the CDR3 is TGCGCCAGCAGCTTGGTTGGGGGCGCAGGGGTCGAGCAGTACTTC. Drawing the rest from reference TRBV5-1 and TRBJ2-7, the complete variable domain is KAGVTQTPRYLIKTRGQQVTLSCSPISGHRSVSWYQQTPGQGLQFLFEYFSETQRNKGNFPGRFSGRQFSNSRSEMNVSTLELGDSALYLCASSLVGGAGVEQYFGPGTRLTVT.

CDR3: CASSLRPFRTGLNSPLHF. In DNA, the CDR3 is TGTGCCAGCAGCTTGCGGCCTTTTCGGACAGGCTTGAATTCACCCCTCCACTTT. The rearrangement joins TRBV5-6 to TRBJ1-6; 7 bases line up with TRBD1. CDR1 and CDR2 (germline): SGHDT, YYEEEE. The J segment lost 7 bases and the V segment lost 1 base, leaving 14 bases of the junction unmatched. There are 18 residues in the CDR3. Drawing the rest from reference TRBV5-6 and TRBJ1-6, the complete variable domain is DAGVTQSPTHLIKTRGQQVTLRCSPKSGHDTVSWYQQALGQGPQFIFQYYEEEERQRGNFPDRFSGHQFPNYSSELNVNALLLGDSALYLCASSLRPFRTGLNSPLHFGNGTRLTVT.

This clone was seen only a few times. The rearrangement joins TRBV28 to TRBJ2-4; TRBD2 matches at 9 bases. J lost 0 bases, V lost 7 bases, and 10 bases had no gene match. The CDR3 has 17 residues. Germline lookup yields CDR1 MDHEN and CDR2 SYDVKM. CDR3 sequence: CASTRASGAIAKNIQYF. The CDR3, as DNA: TGTGCCAGCACTAGGGCTAGCGGGGCTATAGCCAAAAACATTCAGTACTTC.

V usage is TRBV5-8 and J usage is TRBJ2-7, with 7 bases matching TRBD1. CDR3 length equals 16 residues. Germline trimming cut 1 base from V and 6 bases from J; bases unmatched to any gene: 13. Per the germline V gene, CDR1 is SGHTS and CDR2 is YDEGEE. DNA for the CDR3: TGTGCCAGCAGCTTGACACAGGGGCTCCAGTCCAGCGAGCAGTACTTC. This translates into CASSLTQGLQSSEQYF.

This sequence joins TRBV7-9 and TRBJ1-3; no definite D call. CDR3 length: 14 residues. Germline V lookup: CDR1 SEHNR, CDR2 FQNEAQ (reference sequence). V shed 5 bases and J shed 3 bases, with 11 bases lying between them. DNA of the CDR3: TGTGCCAGCAGCCCGGCGGGAGTTGGAAACACCATATATTTT. It specifies CASSPAGVGNTIYF.

CDR3 nucleotides: TGTGCCAGCAGCCAAGCCCAGGGGGGCGGCTACACCTTC. The encoded protein is CASSQAQGGGYTF. V is TRBV14 and J is TRBJ1-2, with 7 bases matching TRBD1. V shed 1 base, J shed 8 bases, and the junction held 4 bases outside the gene matches. This CDR3 has 13 amino acids. CDR1 is SGHDN and CDR2 is FVKESK in the germline V gene.

The sample holds a few counts of this clone. The sample contains more than one DNA sequence encoding this CDR3. The chain carries TRBV7-9 and TRBJ2-7; 7 nucleotides line up with TRBD1. The J segment lost 0 bases and the V segment lost 1 base, leaving 0 bases of the junction unmatched. Germline V gene lookup returns CDR1 SEHNR and CDR2 FQNEAQ (reference sequence). The CDR3 sequence is 14 residues long. The CDR3 DNA follows: TGTGCCAGCAGCTTAGGGACAGGCTCCTACGAGCAGTACTTC. This encodes CASSLGTGSYEQYF.

V gene TRBV6-5 combines with J gene TRBJ2-5; D possibly corresponds to TRBD2 (6 bases). CDR3 size: 12 residues. Trimming removed 5 bases at V and 11 bases at J, with 15 bases between. Germline V CDR1 and CDR2: MNHEY, SVGAGI. The CDR3 DNA is TGTGCCAGCAGTCTACTAGGAGGGGAGCAGTACTTC. It is translated as CASSLLGGEQYF.

V usage is TRBV7-6 and J usage is TRBJ1-4; D not resolved. Germline assignment: CDR1 SGHVS and CDR2 FNYEAQ. The CDR3 has 15 residues. Trimming shortened V by 5 bases and J by 4 bases, and 14 bases separated the two germline ends. CDR3 region: CASSPARVDNEKLFF. Here the CDR3 DNA reads TGTGCCAGCAGCCCCGCGAGGGTCGATAATGAAAAACTGTTTTTT.

The genes are TRBV28 and TRBJ1-5; TRBD1 is a possible D gene (5 bases). Trimming took 10 bases from V and 11 from J, leaving 21 bases between them. Germline V CDR1 and CDR2: MDHEN, SYDVKM. This CDR3 region has 13 residues. CDR3 sequence: CATDRQLLGTQHF. CDR3 nucleotides: TGTGCCACAGACAGACAGCTCCTGGGGACCCAGCATTTT.

This clone was seen only once. The chain uses TRBV27 and TRBJ1-1; 8 bases are shared with TRBD1. This CDR3 has 18 residues. From germline, CDR1 is MNHEY and CDR2 SMNVEV (reference sequence). Germline trimming cut 0 bases from V and 2 bases from J; bases unmatched to any gene: 11. Written as DNA, the CDR3 is TGTGCCAGCAGTTTATCGACCAGGACAGGGACCAGAAACACTGAAGCTTTCTTT. Translating it yields CASSLSTRTGTRNTEAFF.